The subject of this entry is one T cell receptor (beta chain). Its antigen is unknown. This specimen belongs to a study of OX40 agonist ivuxolimab in advanced cancers. Study-level points and caveats: CD8+ T cells averaged more expanded clones than CD4+. CD4+ and CD8+ T cells in blood underwent clonal expansion by week 6 at 0.1 to 3.0 mg/kg. Clonal expansion among partial responders at 0.1-3.0 mg/kg ranked near the lowest.

Germline V gene lookup returns CDR1 SGDLS and CDR2 YYNGEE. This CDR3 is 14 amino acids long. V lost 4 bases, J lost 4 bases, and 5 bases stayed unmatched. Autoimmune disease history or systemic immunosuppression led to patients being barred. The method was immunoSEQ multiplex PCR; TCRdb's version includes in-frame clones alone and lacks a portion of them. Of 40,000 to 45,000 clones detected, approximately 80% appear once; the ten largest clones hold around 6.8%. The V gene is TRBV9, the J gene TRBJ2-3; 8 positions match TRBD1. The material was CD4+ or CD8+ T cells sorted from blood, obtained in a trial of the OX40 agonist ivuxolimab. This receptor was taken from an adult with an advanced solid tumor such as melanoma, head and neck, liver or kidney cancer. The CDR3 DNA reads as TGTGCCAGCAGCACCCGGACAGGGCCAGATACGCAGTATTTT. Translated, it gives CASSTRTGPDTQYF.